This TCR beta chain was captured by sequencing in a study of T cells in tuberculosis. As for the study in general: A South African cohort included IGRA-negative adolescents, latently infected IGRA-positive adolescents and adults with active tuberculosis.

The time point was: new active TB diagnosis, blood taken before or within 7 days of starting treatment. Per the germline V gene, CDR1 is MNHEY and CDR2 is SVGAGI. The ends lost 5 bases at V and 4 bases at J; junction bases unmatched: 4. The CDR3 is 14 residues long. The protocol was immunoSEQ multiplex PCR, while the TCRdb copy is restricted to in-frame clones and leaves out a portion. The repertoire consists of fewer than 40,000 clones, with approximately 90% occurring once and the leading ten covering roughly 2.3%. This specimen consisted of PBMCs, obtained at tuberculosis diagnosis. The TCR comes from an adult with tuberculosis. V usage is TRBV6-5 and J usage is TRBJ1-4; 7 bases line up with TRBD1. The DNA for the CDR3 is TGTGCCAGCAGTCTGACAGGGTTTAATGAAAAACTGTTTTTT. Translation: CASSLTGFNEKLFF.